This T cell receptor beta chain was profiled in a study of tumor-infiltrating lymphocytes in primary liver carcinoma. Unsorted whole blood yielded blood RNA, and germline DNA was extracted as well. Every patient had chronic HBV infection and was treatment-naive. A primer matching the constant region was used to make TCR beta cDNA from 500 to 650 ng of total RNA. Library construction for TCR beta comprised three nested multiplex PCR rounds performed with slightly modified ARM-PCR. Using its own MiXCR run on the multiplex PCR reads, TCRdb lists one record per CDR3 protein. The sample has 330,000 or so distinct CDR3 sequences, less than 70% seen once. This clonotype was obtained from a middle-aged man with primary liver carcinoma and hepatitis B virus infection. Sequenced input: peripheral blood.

The CDR3 DNA sequence: TGTGCCAGCGAAGCCGGGTCTACTTCCTCCTACGAGCAGTACTTC. Residues: CASEAGSTSSYEQYF. The chain links TRBV28 to TRBJ2-7, with no clear D. The CDR3 runs 15 residues. V was pared by 8 bases and J by 0 bases, with 17 bases between. Germline V gene lookup returns CDR1 MDHEN and CDR2 SYDVKM.